This entry concerns a single T cell receptor beta chain. This receptor's antigen is unknown. There are no base qualities to consult, and no much larger clone falls within one base. The record originates from a study of shared clonotypes between healthy human individuals (TCRdb year 2020). At the level of the whole study: Two women and a few men aged 18 to 49 years were included in the cohort. For each donor, CD4 naive and CD4 memory were each given three plates, CD8 naive was given two plates, and CD8 memory was given one plate. The study deeply sequenced blood TCR repertoires of five healthy adults to estimate repertoire size and the extent of clonotype sharing between individuals. To increase sequencing depth and limit assay-specific biases, different laboratories used diverse techniques to prepare libraries and sequence TCR repertoires. Each donor's leukapheresis produced roughly between about 0.9 and 9.5 billion PBMCs.

The donors were healthy, HIV-negative adults with no recently reported acute infections or vaccinations. Only Caucasian adults living in Nashville, Tennessee, USA were represented among the donors. CD4+ T cells were enriched through magnetic negative selection, after which naive cells were positively selected on CD45RA and the remaining negative fraction served as the memory subset. Blood was obtained by leukapheresis, after which PBMCs were separated by Ficoll-Histopaque density gradient centrifugation and cryopreserved in liquid nitrogen vapor phase. Analytical flow cytometry was used to check the purity and quantity of each magnetically sorted T cell population. Each sorted fraction had its genomic DNA isolated and then quantified by UV absorbance on a Nanodrop 2000c. TCR CDR3 regions were amplified from genomic DNA by multiplex PCR using the deep immunoSEQ assay. Extracted genomic DNA from each cell subset was spread evenly across all wells of several immunoSEQ 96-well plates, with each plate serving as a replicate. For sorted subsets, approximately 190 ng genomic DNA, equal to about 30,000 T cell genomes, was loaded into each replicate PCR. Purified libraries were quantified with a Qubit 3.0 fluorometer, sized on a Bioanalyzer 2100, and re-quantified with the KAPA Library Quantification kit. Every immunoSEQ 96-well plate was sequenced on a separate single-read 150-cycle Illumina NextSeq 550 flow cell. The authors' analysis ran thus. Because only junctional sequences without quality scores were contained in the immunoSEQ output, filtering matching that applied to full-length reads could not be performed. To assign V/J genes and CDR3, sequences were annotated using PyIR, a Python wrapper for IgBLAST v1.9, with IMGT germline references. Any read was removed if the V/J assignment was weak (E-value above 1e-6), the CDR3 was missing, or the read contained stop codons, out-of-frame junctions, or ambiguous translated residues. V3J clonotypes were defined as sequences sharing the same inferred V gene, J gene, and CDR3 amino acid sequence. Percentage overlap between repertoires was calculated by dividing the number of shared unique clonotypes by the size of the smaller repertoire. Richness of each repertoire was evaluated using RTK rarefaction, the Chao1 estimator, and Recon v2.1 estimates of unobserved clonotypes. OLGA was used to compute generation probabilities for all TCRbeta clonotypes that the gDNA method yielded from a few donors. TCRdb took over this immuneACCESS table, retaining in-frame rearrangements with V and J assigned. Such tables are incomplete; in checked studies, under half of the missing clones stem from an unresolved V gene, and the remainder is unexplained. That table gives V, J and clone size, and the DNA gave D and trimming. This sample lists around 510,000 clones; about 96% were detected once. Nearly 0.065% of the sample is held by the ten biggest clonotypes.

What the study reported, not specific to this receptor: Pairwise subsampling indicated that sequencing depth was expected to affect the degree of clonotype sharing among donors. Across a few donors, 5% to 6% of naive CD4, 3% to 3.5% of naive CD8, 2% to 2.5% of memory CD4, and approximately 0.4% of memory CD8 clonotypes were shared. Estimated clonotype richness was generally larger for naive than for memory subsets. Higher generation probabilities were observed for clonotypes shared by all four sorted-subset donors than for non-shared clonotypes. Incomplete sequencing was indicated by rarefaction of sorted-subset datasets, despite the large sequencing depth. Sampling was limited to blood, and TCR repertoires in tissue likely differ from TCR repertoires in blood. The small number of donors limited the genetic and exposure-history diversity represented.

The CDR3 starts with the cysteine, ends with the phenylalanine, and has 15 residues. The sequence is cut down to CDR3 DNA, 45 bases in frame from base 1. CDR1 SNHLY and CDR2 FYNNEI were looked up in the germline V gene. The V end gives up 6 bases and the J end 1 base, leaving 8 bases in the junction not matched to a gene. The V gene is TRBV2 and the J gene is TRBJ1-1, with TRBD1 identical over 7 junction bases. Source material: naive CD4+ T cells sorted from blood. This specimen's cell subset or site label, per the study, means: CD45RA+ positively selected. The TCR originated in a young woman in good health. In nucleotide form, the sequence is TGTGCCAGCAGGCTACATCAGGGGGGGAACACTGAAGCTTTCTTT. Translated, this is CASRLHQGGNTEAFF. Reference TRBV2 and TRBJ1-1 proteins supply the regions before and after the CDR3; the full variable domain is: EPEVTQTPSHQVTQMGQEVILRCVPISNHLYFYWYRQILGQKVEFLVSFYNNEISEKSEIFDDQFSVERPDGSNFTLKIRSTKLEDSAMYFCASRLHQGGNTEAFFGQGTRLTVV.